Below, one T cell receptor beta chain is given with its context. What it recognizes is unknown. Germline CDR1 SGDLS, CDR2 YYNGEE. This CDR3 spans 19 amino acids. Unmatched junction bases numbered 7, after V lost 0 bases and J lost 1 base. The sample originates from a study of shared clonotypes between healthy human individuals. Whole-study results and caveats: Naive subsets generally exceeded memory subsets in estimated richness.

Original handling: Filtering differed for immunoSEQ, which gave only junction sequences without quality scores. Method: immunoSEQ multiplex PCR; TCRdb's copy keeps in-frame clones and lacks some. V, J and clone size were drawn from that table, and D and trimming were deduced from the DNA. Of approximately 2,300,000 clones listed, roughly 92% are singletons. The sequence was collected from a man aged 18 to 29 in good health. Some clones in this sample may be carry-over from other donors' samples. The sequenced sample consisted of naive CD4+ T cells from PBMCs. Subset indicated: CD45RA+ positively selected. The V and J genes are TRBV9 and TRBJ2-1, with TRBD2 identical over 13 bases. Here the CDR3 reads CASSVDGTSGILSYNEQFF. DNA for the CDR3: TGTGCCAGCAGCGTAGACGGGACTAGCGGGATCTTATCCTACAATGAGCAGTTCTTC.